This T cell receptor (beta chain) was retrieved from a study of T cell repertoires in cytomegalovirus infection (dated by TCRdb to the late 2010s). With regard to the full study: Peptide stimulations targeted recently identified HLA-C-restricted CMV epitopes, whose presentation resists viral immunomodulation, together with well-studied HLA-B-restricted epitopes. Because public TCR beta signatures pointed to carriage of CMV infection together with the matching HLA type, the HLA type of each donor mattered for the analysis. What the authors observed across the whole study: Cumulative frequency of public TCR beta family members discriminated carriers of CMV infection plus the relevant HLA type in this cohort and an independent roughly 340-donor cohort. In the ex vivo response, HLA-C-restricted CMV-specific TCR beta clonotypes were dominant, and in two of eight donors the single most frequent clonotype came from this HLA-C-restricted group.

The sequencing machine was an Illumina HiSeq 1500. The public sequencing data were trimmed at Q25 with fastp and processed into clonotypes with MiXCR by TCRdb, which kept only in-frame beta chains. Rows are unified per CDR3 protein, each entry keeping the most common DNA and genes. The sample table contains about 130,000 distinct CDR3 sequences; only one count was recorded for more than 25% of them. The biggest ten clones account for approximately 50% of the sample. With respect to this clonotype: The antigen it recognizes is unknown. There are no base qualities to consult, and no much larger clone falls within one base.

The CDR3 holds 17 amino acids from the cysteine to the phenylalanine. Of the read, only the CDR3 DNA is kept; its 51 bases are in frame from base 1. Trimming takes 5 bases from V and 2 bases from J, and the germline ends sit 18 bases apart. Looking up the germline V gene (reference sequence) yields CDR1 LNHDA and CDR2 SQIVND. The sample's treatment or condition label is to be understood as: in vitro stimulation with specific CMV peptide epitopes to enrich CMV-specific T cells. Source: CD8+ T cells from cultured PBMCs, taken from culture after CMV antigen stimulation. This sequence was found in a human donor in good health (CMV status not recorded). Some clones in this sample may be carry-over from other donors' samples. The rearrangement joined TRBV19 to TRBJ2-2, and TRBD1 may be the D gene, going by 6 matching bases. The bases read TGTGCCAGTAGTGTGGGGGCTCATTTTCCAAACACCGGGGAGCTGTTTTTT. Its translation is CASSVGAHFPNTGELFF. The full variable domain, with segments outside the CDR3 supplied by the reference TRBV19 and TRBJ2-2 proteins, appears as DGGITQSPKYLFRKEGQNVTLSCEQNLNHDAMYWYRQDPGQGLRLIYYSQIVNDFQKGDIAEGYSVSREKKESFPLTVTSAQKNPTAFYLCASSVGAHFPNTGELFFGEGSRLTVL.